The rows below give T cell receptor beta chains drawn from one sample of a study of CD8+CD57+ T cells in acquired aplastic anemia. TCRdb re-called the reads through MiXCR, storing one row per CDR3 protein. The table lists approximately 200,000 distinct CDR3 sequences, roughly 55% of them singletons, with 29% in the top ten. Material for sequencing was sorted CD4+, CD8+, or CD8+CD57+ T cells (not recorded which) from PBMCs. These receptors originate from a human donor in good health. Each CDR3 is given with its conserved first and last residue.

CDR3aa: CATSDMTASSYNEQFF
j_gene: TRBJ2-1
len: 16
v_gene: TRBV24-1

CDR3aa: CASSFKAGVETQYF
j_gene: TRBJ2-5
len: 14
v_gene: TRBV5-1

CDR3aa: CASSFDSRGYGYTF
j_gene: TRBJ1-2
len: 14
v_gene: TRBV7-3

CDR3aa: CASSHYEQFF
j_gene: TRBJ2-1
len: 10
v_gene: TRBV28

CDR3aa: CATSTRTGGETQYF
j_gene: TRBJ2-5
len: 14
v_gene: TRBV15

CDR3aa: CATSSLYSGLDYEQYF
j_gene: TRBJ2-7
len: 16
v_gene: TRBV15

CDR3aa: CASSRGGQPQHF
j_gene: TRBJ1-5
len: 12
v_gene: TRBV2

CDR3aa: CSATLLGDNSPLHF
j_gene: TRBJ1-6
len: 14
v_gene: TRBV20-1

CDR3aa: CASSLRDRGLWEAKNIQYF
j_gene: TRBJ2-4
len: 19
v_gene: TRBV11-2

CDR3aa: CASSQDPTSPGTDTQYF
j_gene: TRBJ2-3
len: 17
v_gene: TRBV9

CDR3aa: CASSGGQGREKLFF
j_gene: TRBJ1-4
len: 14
v_gene: TRBV19

CDR3aa: CASSLGSGNYEAFF
j_gene: TRBJ1-1
len: 14
v_gene: TRBV5-1

CDR3aa: CASSEWNEQYF
j_gene: TRBJ2-7
len: 11
v_gene: TRBV6-1

CDR3aa: CSHMGTDTQYF
j_gene: TRBJ2-3
len: 11
v_gene: TRBV29-1

CDR3aa: CSASDRSMNTEAFF
j_gene: TRBJ1-1
len: 14
v_gene: TRBV20-1

CDR3aa: CASSFGDGMSTEAFF
j_gene: TRBJ1-1
len: 15
v_gene: TRBV7-9

CDR3aa: CSATRDSSTSYNSPLHF
j_gene: TRBJ1-6
len: 17
v_gene: TRBV20-1

CDR3aa: CSVEDRNTEAFF
j_gene: TRBJ1-1
len: 12
v_gene: TRBV29-1

CDR3aa: CASSLEGAYYGYTF
j_gene: TRBJ1-2
len: 14
v_gene: TRBV5-8

CDR3aa: CASSLLISPLHF
j_gene: TRBJ1-6
len: 12
v_gene: TRBV7-2

CDR3aa: CASSYSDTRRGSPLHF
j_gene: TRBJ1-6
len: 16
v_gene: TRBV6-5

CDR3aa: CSAKKGPGEQYF
j_gene: TRBJ2-7
len: 12
v_gene: TRBV20-1

CDR3aa: CASSLFGRGAKLFF
j_gene: TRBJ1-4
len: 14
v_gene: TRBV7-6

CDR3aa: CASSETGLASDTQYF
j_gene: TRBJ2-3
len: 15
v_gene: TRBV25-1

CDR3aa: CGVFDLQTDNEQFF
j_gene: TRBJ2-1
len: 14
v_gene: TRBV20-1

CDR3aa: CASSVRGQPQHF
j_gene: TRBJ1-5
len: 12
v_gene: TRBV9

CDR3aa: CASNRHSGELFF
j_gene: TRBJ2-2
len: 12
v_gene: TRBV7-9

CDR3aa: CASSLVQLTNNEQFF
j_gene: TRBJ2-1
len: 15
v_gene: TRBV7-2

CDR3aa: CASNPGPGGFEQYF
j_gene: TRBJ2-7
len: 14
v_gene: TRBV7-9

CDR3aa: CASISGYEQYF
j_gene: TRBJ2-7
len: 11
v_gene: TRBV27

CDR3aa: CASSPAGSYEQYF
j_gene: TRBJ2-7
len: 13
v_gene: TRBV7-6